This TCR beta chain emerged from a study of CD8 T cells in ankylosing spondylitis. Study-wide findings and caveats: A TCR beta motif of eight or nine highly homologous variants seemed to mark ankylosing spondylitis blood. Clones that were linked to disease were CD8+ and were relatively rare in peripheral blood. Reports of some motif variants in reactive arthritis synovial fluid and blood predate this one.

This clonotype was observed at least ten times. The target antigen is unknown. A single record per CDR3 protein comes from TCRdb applying MiXCR to the 5' RACE reads. Altogether about 260,000 distinct CDR3 sequences are present, around 20% being singletons, with the ten largest covering under 8.5%. Input material: blood, either unsorted or a sorted T cell fraction (not recorded which). The sequence came from a male donor with ankylosing spondylitis or in good health (not recorded which).

This CDR3 is CASSTSGSTDTQYF. The CDR3 DNA follows: TGTGCCAGCTCAACTAGCGGGAGCACAGATACGCAGTATTTT. The V and J genes are TRBV18 and TRBJ2-3, with 9 bases that match TRBD2. The ends lost 5 bases at V and 0 bases at J; junction bases unmatched: 0. Germline V lookup: CDR1 KGHSH, CDR2 LQKENI. The CDR3 covers 14 residues.